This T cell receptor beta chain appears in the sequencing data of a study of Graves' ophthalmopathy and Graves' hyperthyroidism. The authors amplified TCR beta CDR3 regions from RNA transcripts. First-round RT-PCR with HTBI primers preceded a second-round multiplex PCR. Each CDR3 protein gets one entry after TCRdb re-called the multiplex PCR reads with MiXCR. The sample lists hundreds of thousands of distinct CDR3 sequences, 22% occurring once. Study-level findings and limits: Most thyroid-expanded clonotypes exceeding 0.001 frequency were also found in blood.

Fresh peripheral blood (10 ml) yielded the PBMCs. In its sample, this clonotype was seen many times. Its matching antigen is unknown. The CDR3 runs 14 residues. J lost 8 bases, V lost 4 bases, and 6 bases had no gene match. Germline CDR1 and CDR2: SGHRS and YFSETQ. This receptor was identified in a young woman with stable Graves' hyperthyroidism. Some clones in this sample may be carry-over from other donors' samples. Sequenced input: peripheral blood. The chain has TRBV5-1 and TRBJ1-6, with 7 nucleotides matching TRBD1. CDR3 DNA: TGCGCCAGCAGCCCGGGACAGTTAGATTCACCCCTCCACTTT. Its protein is CASSPGQLDSPLHF.